The clone carrying this T cell receptor beta chain has only a few counts. Its antigen is as yet unknown. Trimming took off 4 bases at V and 4 bases at J, with 10 bases between the two ends. The CDR3 contains 14 residues. Per the germline V gene, CDR1 is MDHEN and CDR2 is SYDVKM. The authors reverse transcribed all of the isolated RNA, so sequencing captured expressed TCRB transcripts. TCRdb's table, derived via immunoSEQ multiplex PCR, lists solely in-frame clones and lacks some. The data contain some 350,000 clones, 8.5% to 10% of them singletons. These data are taken from a study of beta chain features in type 1 diabetes. General study results and limits: Type 1 diabetes patients showed a moderate but significant shortening of TCRB CDR3s in all four CD4+ subsets.

The chain carries TRBV28 and TRBJ1-4; D not certain. Sequenced material: central memory CD4+ T cells from blood. This TCR was sampled from a man aged 25-40 years with type 1 diabetes. The CDR3 spells CASSSRRINEKLFF. As DNA, the CDR3 is TGTGCCAGCAGTTCAAGACGGATTAATGAAAAACTGTTTTTT.